Listed below are T cell receptor beta chains from one sample, sequenced in a study of blood T cell repertoires in COVID-19. Repertoires were generated with immunoSEQ multiplex PCR, while TCRdb's copy carries only in-frame clones and drops some. The profile covers fewer than 75,000 clones, with around 86% appearing a single time and around 8% taken by the ten largest. The sequenced sample consisted of peripheral blood. The receptors come from a man between 45 and 60 years old with active COVID-19. The CDR3 runs from the conserved cysteine through the conserved F or W.

J | V | length | CDR3
TRBJ2-1 | TRBV27 | 14 | CASSLTSWGYEQFF
TRBJ2-3 | TRBV7-2 | 16 | CASSLTSGGYTDTQYF
TRBJ2-7 | TRBV6-2/TRBV6-3 | 12 | CASSYPPANAYF
TRBJ1-2 | TRBV18 | 17 | CASSLRQGGHSNYGYTF
TRBJ1-1 | TRBV6-5 | 13 | CASSLRTGAEAFF
TRBJ1-3 | TRBV19 | 16 | CASTPGGTSSGNTIYF
TRBJ1-5 | TRBV4-2 | 16 | CASSQGGTGVNQPQHF
TRBJ2-3 | TRBV19 | 17 | CASSIIASSGPTDTQYF
TRBJ2-7 | TRBV7-6 | 14 | CASSAGQGTDEQYF
TRBJ1-1 | TRBV12-3/TRBV12-4 | 10 | CASRGAEAFF
TRBJ2-6 | TRBV25-1 | 17 | CASSVAGAYSGANVLTF
TRBJ2-3 | TRBV18 | 15 | CASSPTRGDTDTQYF
TRBJ1-6 | TRBV11-2 | 14 | CASSLKAGGSPLHF
TRBJ1-1 | TRBV9 | 12 | CASSVNGGEAFF
TRBJ2-3 | TRBV5-1 | 15 | CASSLPLASTDTQYF
TRBJ2-1 | TRBV6-2/TRBV6-3 | 15 | CASSLETGTYNEQFF
TRBJ1-1 | TRBV5-1 | 18 | CASSLAGSSGGGDTEAFF
TRBJ2-7 | TRBV5-8 | 15 | CASSLEYGGGYEQYF
TRBJ2-1 | TRBV5-6 | 15 | CASSSGQSSYNEQFF
TRBJ1-1 | TRBV5-6 | 14 | CASTPSGGGPATFF